This paragraph reports one T cell receptor beta chain. This receptor's antigen is unknown. No base-level quality is on record; no much larger clone is a single base apart. The entry originates in a study of T-cell memory formation after mild COVID-19 (dated by TCRdb to the early 2020s). Context from the whole study: TCR sequence clusters from the two donors were found to be largely donor specific. T-cell clones expanding and contracting after mild COVID-19 in a couple of donors were tracked by longitudinal TCRalpha and TCRbeta repertoire sequencing. The cohort comprised two young, previously healthy adult volunteers, one female and one male. Study-wide findings and limitations: The study covered only a couple of mild cases, and larger cohorts including severe cases with pre-infection samples were considered necessary. The detection of some responding clones in pre-infection memory suggests that pre-existing cross-reactive memory T cells joined the SARS-CoV-2 response. Contracting CD4+ clones were found mainly in CM and EM memory subsets, while CD8+ clones were enriched in EMRA. From day 15 to 85, contracting clones showed balanced CD4/CD8 phenotypes, whereas a second wave of clones that expanded from day 15 to 37 leaned towards CD4+. SARS-CoV-2 specificity of the second-wave clones peaking on day 37 was not confirmed.

Ficoll-Paque density gradient centrifugation was the method used to isolate PBMCs. Sequencing used an Illumina NovaSeq 6000. cDNA libraries for TCRalpha and TCRbeta were prepared by 5'RACE using constant-segment primers, with sample barcodes and unique molecular identifiers added. RNA was extracted from every sample with Trizol reagent. Libraries were amplified in two PCR steps, with a second sample barcode and Illumina TruSeq adapters added in the second step. Sequencing of libraries was performed on an Illumina NovaSeq with 2 x 150 bp paired-end reads. As for the original processing: Reads were demultiplexed and collapsed into UMI-guided consensus sequences with migec v1.2.7. With mixcr v2.1.11, UMI consensuses were aligned to TRA and TRB V and J templates and assembled into clonotypes. Clonotypes were classified as expanded or contracted when called significant by both edgeR and NoisET, with noise models trained on biological replicates. For edgeR calls, the thresholds were a false discovery rate-adjusted p below 0.01 and a log2 fold-change of 1. As an exploratory analysis of dynamics, max-normalized trajectories of the 1000 most abundant clonotypes were examined by PCA with hierarchical clustering. Each responding clone was given a CD4 or CD8 phenotype based on the CD4+ and CD8+ repertoires, which had been sequenced separately. The raw public reads went through TCRdb reprocessing: fastp at Q25, MiXCR clone calling, in-frame beta chains kept. Under each unique CDR3 protein, matching rows form one entry showing the most common genes and DNA. TCRdb assigned the V and J calls; the authors' analysis was not used. The sample contains about 430,000 distinct CDR3 sequences, more than 20% of them found a single time. Around 8.8% of the sample goes to the ten largest clones.

CDR1 and CDR2 are drawn from the germline V gene: SGHRS, YFSETQ. The CDR3 goes from the cysteine to the phenylalanine over 19 residues. Of all the DNA, just the CDR3 is kept, 57 bases in frame from base 1. V trim: 4 bases; J trim: 1 base; unmatched bases: 20. The rearranged segments are TRBV5-1 and TRBJ2-7, with 7 bases in between that match TRBD1. The sequence came from an adult woman who had mild COVID-19 (a few samples of this study predate the infection). The sample titles of this study are shuffled in the database, so cell type and time point are left out; the donor was told from shared clones. The specimen was PBMCs or a T cell subset sorted from them (not recorded which). The CDR3 region reads CASSQKGGTAYSLSYEQYF. In nucleotide form, the sequence is TGCGCCAGCAGCCAAAAGGGTGGGACAGCCTATTCTTTATCCTACGAGCAGTACTTC.